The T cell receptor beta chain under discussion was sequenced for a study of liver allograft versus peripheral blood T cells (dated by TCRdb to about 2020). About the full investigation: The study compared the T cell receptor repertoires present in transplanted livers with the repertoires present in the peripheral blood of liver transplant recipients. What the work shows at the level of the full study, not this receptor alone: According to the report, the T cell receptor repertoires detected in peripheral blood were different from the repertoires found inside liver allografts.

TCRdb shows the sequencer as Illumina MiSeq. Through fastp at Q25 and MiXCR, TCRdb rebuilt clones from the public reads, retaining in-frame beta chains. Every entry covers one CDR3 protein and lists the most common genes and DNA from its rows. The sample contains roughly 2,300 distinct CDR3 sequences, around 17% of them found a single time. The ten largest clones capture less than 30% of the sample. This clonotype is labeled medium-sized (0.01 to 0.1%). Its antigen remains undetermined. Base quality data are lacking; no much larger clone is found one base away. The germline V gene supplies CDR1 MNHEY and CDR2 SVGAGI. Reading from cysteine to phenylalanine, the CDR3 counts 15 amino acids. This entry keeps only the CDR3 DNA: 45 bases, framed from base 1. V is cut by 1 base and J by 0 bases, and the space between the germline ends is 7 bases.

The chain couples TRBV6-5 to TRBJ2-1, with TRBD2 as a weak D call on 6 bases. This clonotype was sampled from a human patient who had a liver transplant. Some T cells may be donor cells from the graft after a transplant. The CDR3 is CASSYYGSSYNEQFF. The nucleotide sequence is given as TGTGCCAGCAGTTACTACGGGAGCTCCTACAATGAGCAGTTCTTC.